The TCR beta chain described here comes from a study of identical twins (dated by TCRdb to 2016 to 2018). Regarding the study in general: To test whether fetal clonotypes persist, this study deep-sequenced TCR alpha and beta repertoires from monozygotic twins, from unrelated adults of various ages, and from cord blood. To rule out contamination, the twin experiments were replicated at different times with different library preparation protocols. What the authors observed across the whole study: Fewer insertions were carried by abundant cord blood beta clonotypes, a similar but weaker trend appeared in young adult naive repertoires, and no such trend appeared in memory repertoires. In monozygotic twins, recombination models systematically underestimated out-of-frame TCR alpha sharing, but the models matched the sharing seen between unrelated individuals. Because the same donors could not be followed over many years, the conclusions relied on cross-sectional statistical analysis. Zero-insertion analyses could be partly confounded by invariant T cells such as MAIT and iNKT, though diverse VJ usage argued against such confounding for most clonotypes. Compared with coincidental sharing between unrelated individuals, out-of-frame TCR alpha sequences shared between twins had an excess of sequences with low generation probability. A weaker excess of twin sharing was found in beta out-of-frame sequences because the signal-to-noise ratio was lowered by fewer shared sequences.

The library relied on 5' RACE. The data were produced on an Illumina HiSeq 2000. A universal primer binding site was introduced by template switching, and a unique molecular identifier was present in the final cDNA, enabling accurate counting of TCR cDNA molecules. Specific primers in the conserved constant-segment region were used to synthesize first-strand cDNA for TCR alpha and beta chains. To control for contamination, every cDNA library carried two barcodes: a SMART-Mk sample barcode plus Illumina barcodes. TruSeq adapter sequences, together with Illumina sample barcodes, were added in two successive PCR steps. Sequencing of the TCR alpha and beta cDNA libraries was done on the Illumina HiSeq platform using custom primers. Under the source paper's analysis protocol: MiGEC was used to process raw reads and extract unique molecular identifiers, and MiXCR was used to find CDR3 positions. For each individual, recombination models were inferred using an EM algorithm with the repgenHMM and IGoR tools. Shared clonotype analysis was performed with the tcR package in R, normalizing sharing by the product of cloneset sizes. To study raw recombination free of thymic and clonal selection effects, out-of-frame nonproductive sequences were analyzed. TCRdb reanalyzed the raw reads on its own, using fastp at Q25 for trimming and MiXCR for clone calling, and kept in-frame beta chains. Every distinct CDR3 protein forms one entry, paired with its most common genes and DNA. TCRdb's processing, not the authors' own work, is the source of the V and J calls. The sample table lists hundreds of thousands of distinct CDR3 sequences, less than 25% of them with a count of one. In total, the top ten clones hold 2.5% to 3.5% of the sample.

Only a few counts were recorded for this clonotype. This clone's antigen is unknown. No per-base quality is available; no much larger clone lies one base away. Only healthy Caucasian donors were included. The twin cohort consisted of three pairs of female monozygotic twins, all aged roughly 18 to 30 years. Positive isolation kits from Invitrogen were used to isolate the CD4+ and CD8+ T cell populations. The CDR3, from cysteine to phenylalanine, totals 13 residues. Left in the record is the CDR3 DNA by itself, 39 bases read in frame from the first base. Per the germline V gene, SGHTA is the CDR1 and FQGNSA is the CDR2. Ends trimmed: V by 8 bases, J by 2 bases; bases unmatched to a gene: 6. These data were also filed under a second study, of T cells expressing NK-cell markers. That second report states: Seven or eight donors provided sorted CD3+CD56+NKG2C+, CD3+CD56+NKG2C- and CD3+CD56-NKG2C+ T-cell subsets, whose TCR beta-chain repertoires were profiled. Seven of the eight sequenced donors were HCMV-seropositive and one was HCMV-seronegative. In several experiments an anti-gammadeltaTCR antibody was added to restrict sorting to alphabetaTCR-expressing T cells. In six donors, the dominant CD3+CD56+NKG2C+ clonotypes ranked among the top 10 CD8+ clonotypes, making up about 1.0-7.5% of CD8+ T cells. Those dominant clonotypes were again the most abundant among CD3+CD56-NKG2C+ cells in a handful of donors, at roughly 25-60.1%. Whether the expanded NKG2C-expressing T cell clones were specific for HCMV antigens remained unclear. Randomly selected healthy volunteers, three men and five women, were used as the eight sequenced donors. A commercial ELISA kit detecting HCMV-specific IgG in serum was used to determine HCMV serostatus. MIGEC handled demultiplexing of the reads and grouping by UMI, while MiTCR was used to assemble and quantify clonotypes. To remove erroneous sequences, TCR cDNA sequences were retained only when supported by two or more reads. Downstream repertoire analysis used the tcR package, and clonotypes were matched across fractions by CDR3 nucleotide sequence plus V segment. Antigen specificity was annotated against VDJdb with VDJmatch, allowing one amino acid substitution in CDR3.

The sample taken for sequencing was CD4+ T cells sorted from blood. The chain links TRBV7-2 with TRBJ2-7; the central 7 bases match TRBD2. This TCR derives from a young woman in good health. The sequence in DNA is TGTGCCAGCCTCAAGACTAGCACCTACGAGCAGTACTTC. The translation is CASLKTSTYEQYF.